A single sample is the source of the 10 T cell receptor beta chains below, sequenced in a study of blood T cell repertoires in COVID-19. Assay: immunoSEQ multiplex PCR; the TCRdb copy retains only in-frame clones and omits some. The data hold 45,000 to 60,000 clones, with 80% to 90% observed a single time. The sequencing sample was made of peripheral blood. Every receptor here comes from a man aged 60 to 75 with acute or convalescent COVID-19.

This chain links TRBV27 with TRBJ2-3, with 14 bases that match TRBD2. J lost 3 bases, V lost 8 bases, and 10 bases had no gene match. The CDR3 consists of 17 residues. CDR1 and CDR2 (germline): MNHEY, SMNVEV (reference sequence). The CDR3: CASAGTSGSTETDTQYF. Here the CDR3 DNA reads TGTGCCAGCGCCGGGACTAGCGGGAGCACGGAAACAGATACGCAGTATTTT.

This sequence joins TRBV4-1 and TRBJ1-3, with no clear D. The CDR3 contains 14 residues. Trimming cost V 1 base and J 4 bases, with 8 bases left between them. CDR1 and CDR2 from the germline V gene are MGHRA and YSYEKL. Here the CDR3 reads CASSQAVAGNTIYF. CDR3 in DNA: TGCGCCAGCAGCCAAGCGGTAGCAGGAAACACCATATATTTT.

V gene TRBV19 combines with J gene TRBJ1-3; D gene uncertain. CDR3 length: 15 residues. V was pared by 1 base and J by 0 bases, with 7 bases between. Germline V gene data show CDR1 as LNHDA and CDR2 as SQIVND (reference sequence). The DNA for the CDR3 is TGTGCCAGTAGTATAGCGGTATTCTCTGGAAACACCATATATTTT. Its protein product is CASSIAVFSGNTIYF.

The chain combines TRBV5-1 with TRBJ2-2, with TRBD1 as a possible D gene (6 bases). The germline gives CDR1 SGHRS, CDR2 YFSETQ. The CDR3 is made up of 15 amino acids. V was trimmed by 2 bases and J by 8 bases, leaving 16 bases between them. The CDR3 DNA is TGCGCCAGCAGCTTCGTGGTAGGGGGTTCGGGGGAGCTGTTTTTT. As protein: CASSFVVGGSGELFF.

The sample holds one count of this clone. V usage is TRBV10-3 and J usage is TRBJ2-2; D might be TRBD1 (5 bases). Germline loops: CDR1 ENHRY, CDR2 SYGVKD. The V end lost 7 bases, the J end lost 6 bases, and 12 bases lay between the germline ends. The CDR3 length is 13 residues. The CDR3 DNA is TGTGCCATCACGAACCAGGGCCCCGGGGAGCTGTTTTTT. The encoded protein is CAITNQGPGELFF.

The chain has TRBV30 and TRBJ1-2, with D perhaps TRBD1 (6 bases). Germline V lookup: CDR1 GTSNPN, CDR2 SVGIG (reference sequence). The CDR3 runs 13 residues. The germline V and J ends were trimmed by 2 bases and 7 bases, with 14 bases remaining between them. The CDR3 loop reads CAWSRGSLLGYTF. The CDR3 coding sequence is TGTGCCTGGAGTAGGGGGTCCCTTCTTGGCTACACCTTC.

The chain joins TRBV6-1 to TRBJ1-4, with D possibly being TRBD1 (5 bases). The CDR3 is 18 amino acids. Germline loops: CDR1 MNHNS, CDR2 SASEGT. Trimming removed 0 bases from V and 0 bases from J, with 14 bases in between. CDR3 nucleotide sequence: TGTGCCAGCAGTGAAGCCGCGGGACTTTATGCAACTAATGAAAAACTGTTTTTT. It is translated as CASSEAAGLYATNEKLFF.

The chain carries TRBV4-1 and TRBJ1-2, with 7 nucleotides matching TRBD1. After removal of 4 bases from V and 3 bases from J, the junction contained 5 bases not matched to a gene. Germline V lookup: CDR1 MGHRA, CDR2 YSYEKL. There are 14 residues in the CDR3. The CDR3 nucleotides are TGCGCCAGCAGCCTGAACCAGGGGGACTATGGCTACACCTTC. Amino acids: CASSLNQGDYGYTF.

The V and J genes are TRBV2 and TRBJ2-3; D is undetermined. Per the germline V gene, CDR1 is SNHLY and CDR2 is FYNNEI. The germline V and J ends were trimmed by 3 bases and 2 bases, with 6 bases remaining between them. This CDR3 region has 13 residues. The CDR3 loop reads CASSDRTTDTQYF. CDR3 coding DNA: TGTGCCAGCAGTGACAGAACCACAGATACGCAGTATTTT.

This chain uses TRBV18 with TRBJ1-2; no definite D call. Deletions cut 5 bases from V and 0 bases from J, with 10 bases between. The CDR3 length is 14 residues. CDR1 and CDR2 from the germline V gene are KGHSH and LQKENI. As DNA, the CDR3 is TGTGCCAGCTCAGGAGAGTACCCTAACTATGGCTACACCTTC. Its protein is CASSGEYPNYGYTF.